These T cell receptor beta chains were read from a single sample in a study of T cell responses to AZD1222 COVID-19 vaccine. TCRdb's table, derived via immunoSEQ multiplex PCR, lists solely in-frame clones and lacks some. In the table there are over 75,000 clones, roughly 85% of which are singletons. The starting material was peripheral blood, obtained 28 days after the second AZD1222 dose. These receptors were taken from an adult who received the AZD1222 COVID-19 vaccine. Both conserved end residues are part of each CDR3. D genes are given only for firm matches. The size entry is marked missing in some rows and otherwise reads once, few, many or a size class.

J gene	clone size	V gene	D gene	CDR3 protein	CDR3 DNA
TRBJ1-2	.	TRBV5-6	.	CASSYGQLYGYTF	TGTGCCAGCAGCTACGGACAGCTCTATGGCTACACCTTC
TRBJ2-5	.	TRBV4-2	TRBD2	CASSQNRGGPETQYF	TGTGCCAGCAGCCAAAACCGGGGGGGCCCAGAGACCCAGTACTTC
TRBJ1-1	.	TRBV5-1	TRBD1	CASRVTGGYGSAEAFF	TGCGCCAGCAGAGTGACAGGGGGCTATGGTAGCGCTGAAGCTTTCTTT
TRBJ2-1	.	TRBV27	.	CASSLFGTEFVDEQFF	TGTGCCAGCAGTTTGTTCGGGACGGAATTTGTCGATGAGCAGTTCTTC
TRBJ2-5	few	TRBV2	.	CASSLDSPQETQYF	TGTGCCAGCAGTTTAGACAGTCCTCAAGAGACCCAGTACTTC
TRBJ1-2	.	TRBV19	.	CASREILGYTF	TGTGCCAGTAGGGAGATCTTGGGCTACACCTTC
TRBJ2-1	.	TRBV11-3	.	CASSSLERGGDNEQFF	TGTGCCAGCAGCTCCCTCGAAAGGGGGGGGGACAATGAGCAGTTCTTC
TRBJ1-5	once	TRBV5-5	.	CASSLVVSNQPQHF	TGTGCCAGCAGCTTGGTCGTTAGCAATCAGCCCCAGCATTTT
TRBJ2-7	.	TRBV7-2	TRBD2	CASSPSGGWESYEQYF	TGTGCCAGCAGCCCTAGCGGGGGCTGGGAGTCCTACGAGCAGTACTTC
TRBJ1-3	.	TRBV6-1	.	CASSDGVSGNTIYF	TGTGCCAGCAGTGACGGGGTCTCTGGAAACACCATATATTTT
TRBJ2-7	once	TRBV27	.	CASSLDGEYYEQYF	TGTGCCAGCAGTTTGGACGGAGAATACTACGAGCAGTACTTC
TRBJ1-5	.	TRBV20-1	.	CSASYPGDHQPQHF	TGCAGTGCTAGTTATCCAGGGGATCATCAGCCCCAGCATTTT
TRBJ2-7	.	TRBV5-1	TRBD1	CASSLEWTGTPEQYF	TGCGCCAGCAGCTTGGAGTGGACAGGCACCCCCGAGCAGTACTTC
TRBJ2-7	.	TRBV6-4	.	CASSDLIPASYEQYF	TGTGCCAGCAGTGACTTGATACCGGCGTCCTACGAGCAGTACTTC
TRBJ2-1	few	TRBV28	TRBD1	CASSPTGEIRNEQFF	TGTGCCAGCAGCCCGACAGGGGAGATTAGGAATGAGCAGTTCTTC
TRBJ2-3	.	TRBV18	.	CASSRGGSDTQYF	TGTGCCAGCTCACGCGGGGGCAGCGATACGCAGTATTTT
TRBJ1-4	once	TRBV28	.	CASSFRIATNEKLFF	TGTGCCAGCAGTTTTAGGATAGCAACTAATGAAAAACTGTTTTTT
TRBJ1-2	.	TRBV5-1	.	CASSLEGTYGYTF	TGCGCCAGCAGCTTGGAAGGAACCTATGGCTACACCTTC
TRBJ1-2	.	TRBV5-6	TRBD1	CASSLGGDYGYTF	TGTGCCAGCAGCCTAGGGGGCGACTATGGCTACACCTTC
TRBJ2-3	.	TRBV7-9	TRBD2	CASSRRTSGELSDTQYF	TGTGCCAGCAGCCGAAGGACTAGCGGGGAATTATCAGATACGCAGTATTTT
TRBJ2-7	.	TRBV6-2/TRBV6-3	.	CASSLQGSSYEQYF	TGTGCCAGCAGTCTACAGGGTAGCTCCTACGAGCAGTACTTC
TRBJ2-7	.	TRBV7-2	.	CASSLQGRSYEQYF	TGTGCCAGCAGCTTACAGGGAAGGTCCTACGAGCAGTACTTC
TRBJ1-1	.	TRBV11-2	.	CASRRQEDEAFF	TGTGCCAGCAGGAGACAGGAAGACGAAGCTTTCTTT
TRBJ2-6	few	TRBV19	TRBD2	CASSTVFSGISGANVLTF	TGTGCCAGTAGTACCGTTTTTAGCGGGATCTCTGGGGCCAACGTCCTGACTTTC
TRBJ2-4	.	TRBV6-6	.	CASSLDRAKNIQYF	TGTGCCAGCAGCCTGGACAGAGCCAAAAACATTCAGTACTTC
TRBJ2-5	.	TRBV10-2	TRBD2	CASSGTSGGETQYF	TGCGCCAGCAGCGGGACTAGCGGGGGTGAGACCCAGTACTTC
TRBJ1-5	.	TRBV19	.	CASSIVGRSQPQHF	TGTGCCAGTAGTATTGTGGGGCGAAGTCAGCCCCAGCATTTT
TRBJ2-7	.	TRBV27	TRBD2	CASSLRGGSEQYF	TGTGCCAGCAGTTTACGGGGGGGAAGCGAGCAGTACTTC
TRBJ1-1	.	TRBV10-3	.	CAITPTVNTEAFF	TGTGCCATCACCCCGACAGTGAACACTGAAGCTTTCTTT
TRBJ2-1	.	TRBV19	.	CASTTYPAGSSYNEQFF	TGTGCCAGTACCACCTACCCGGCGGGGAGCTCCTACAATGAGCAGTTCTTC
TRBJ2-3	.	TRBV5-1	TRBD2	CASSWRLAGGTDTQYF	TGCGCCAGCAGCTGGAGACTAGCGGGGGGCACAGATACGCAGTATTTT
TRBJ2-7	.	TRBV15	.	CATSSGTFSYEQYF	TGTGCCACCAGCAGCGGGACTTTCTCCTACGAGCAGTACTTC
TRBJ1-5	.	TRBV18	.	CASSLYGGGNQPQHF	TGTGCCAGCTCACTTTACGGGGGTGGCAATCAGCCCCAGCATTTT
TRBJ1-3	once	TRBV4-1	.	CASSQKPDSSGNTIYF	TGCGCCAGCAGCCAAAAACCGGACAGCTCTGGAAACACCATATATTTT
TRBJ1-2	.	TRBV6-5	.	CASEHSRSYGYTF	TGTGCCAGCGAACATTCGCGCAGCTATGGCTACACCTTC
TRBJ2-7	.	TRBV6-6	.	CASSRGTPAGEQYF	TGTGCCAGCAGCCGCGGGACTCCGGCGGGGGAGCAGTACTTC
TRBJ2-1	few	TRBV18	.	CASSPLGALYNEQFF	TGTGCCAGCTCACCCTTGGGGGCGCTCTACAATGAGCAGTTCTTC
TRBJ2-3	once	TRBV7-2	TRBD2	CASSLGVAGGTDTQYF	TGTGCCAGCAGCTTAGGGGTAGCGGGGGGCACAGATACGCAGTATTTT
TRBJ2-7	.	TRBV7-9	.	CASSSTLAGDLYEQYF	TGTGCCAGCAGCTCAACCCTGGCAGGGGATCTCTACGAGCAGTACTTC
TRBJ1-1	once	TRBV7-9	.	CASSLEPGTEAFF	TGTGCCAGCAGCTTAGAACCGGGCACTGAAGCTTTCTTT
TRBJ1-5	.	TRBV19	TRBD1	CASSNTGTGGFQPQHF	TGTGCCAGTAGTAATACCGGGACAGGGGGCTTTCAGCCCCAGCATTTT
TRBJ1-2	few	TRBV28	.	CASSPPVRGLGYTF	TGTGCCAGCAGCCCCCCAGTGAGAGGGTTGGGCTACACCTTC
TRBJ2-7	.	TRBV14	.	CASSRRWGGSSYEQYF	TGTGCCAGCAGCCGCAGGTGGGGCGGATCTTCCTACGAGCAGTACTTC
TRBJ1-3	.	TRBV7-2	.	CASSPKTGNTIYF	TGTGCCAGCAGCCCTAAAACGGGAAACACCATATATTTT
TRBJ1-1	.	TRBV6-5	TRBD1	CASSSTGETEAFF	TGTGCCAGCAGTTCCACAGGGGAAACTGAAGCTTTCTTT
TRBJ2-2	.	TRBV5-1	.	CASSLDRAITGELFF	TGCGCCAGCAGCTTGGATCGTGCGATTACCGGGGAGCTGTTTTTT
TRBJ1-1	.	TRBV7-3	TRBD1	CASSLDPGTVSEAFF	TGTGCCAGCAGCCTCGACCCGGGGACAGTAAGTGAAGCTTTCTTT
TRBJ1-5	.	TRBV5-4	.	CASSYGGNQPQHF	TGTGCCAGCAGCTATGGGGGTAATCAGCCCCAGCATTTT